A single sample is the source of the 26 T cell receptor beta chains below, sequenced in a study of blood T cells in healthy people across ages. The use of a sample-barcoded 5' primer and a J-beta primer mix characterized a second PCR of roughly 6 to 11 cycles. In TCRdb, the 5' RACE reads were re-called with MiXCR into one record per CDR3 protein. The sample yields roughly 860,000 distinct CDR3 sequences, around 68% seen once. The sequenced sample consisted of blood. Every receptor here comes from a man in his thirties or forties in good health.

This chain uses TRBV15 with TRBJ1-2, with a tentative D call TRBD1 (6 bases). Germline V CDR1 and CDR2: LNHNV, YYDKDF (reference sequence). This CDR3 has 16 residues. V was pared by 0 bases and J by 6 bases, with 17 bases between. The CDR3 sequence is CATSRDLPPRQDGYTF. DNA of the CDR3: TGTGCCACCAGCAGAGATTTGCCCCCACGACAGGATGGCTACACCTTC.

V is TRBV15 and J is TRBJ2-5, with D perhaps matching TRBD2 (6 bases). The V gene lost 9 bases and the J gene lost 2 bases, with 16 bases spanning the gap. This CDR3 is 14 amino acids long. Germline CDR1 reads LNHNV; CDR2 reads YYDKDF (reference sequence). CDR3 in DNA: TGTGCCACTAGACTAGGAGGGATTCAAGAGACCCAGTACTTC. It specifies CATRLGGIQETQYF.

This clonotype has a handful of counts. V is TRBV18 and J is TRBJ2-1; D is possibly TRBD1 (5 bases). This CDR3 has 14 residues. Trimming took off 4 bases at V and 10 bases at J, with 17 bases between the two ends. Germline values: CDR1 KGHSH, CDR2 LQKENI. Here the CDR3 reads CASSRAQGSDEQFF. DNA for the CDR3: TGTGCCAGCTCACGCGCCCAGGGATCGGACGAGCAGTTCTTC.

The chain links TRBV7-2 to TRBJ2-7; TRBD1 matches at 8 bases. Germline V gene sequence: CDR1 SGHTA, CDR2 FQGNSA. The length of the CDR3 is 14 residues. J lost 8 bases, V lost 4 bases, and 10 bases had no gene match. CDR3 loop: CASSSGQAQGKQYF. The CDR3 coding sequence is TGTGCCAGCAGCTCGGGACAGGCCCAGGGGAAGCAGTACTTC.

The J gene is TRBJ2-5, the V gene TRBV7-9; 8 nucleotides line up with TRBD2. CDR1 SEHNR and CDR2 FQNEAQ come from the germline V gene (reference sequence). The CDR3 runs 16 residues. Germline trimming cut 6 bases from V and 4 bases from J; bases unmatched to any gene: 13. The CDR3 loop is CASSPLAGGPGETQYF. DNA of the CDR3: TGTGCCAGCAGTCCTCTAGCGGGTGGGCCCGGAGAGACCCAGTACTTC.

This chain links TRBV6-2 or TRBV6-3 with TRBJ2-5; D gene unclear. Germline loops: CDR1 MNHEY, CDR2 SVGEGT. Trimming took off 5 bases at V and 11 bases at J, with 27 bases between the two ends. The CDR3 length is 16 residues. CDR3 sequence: CASSRIAMLNDNEQYF. In nucleotides, the CDR3 is TGTGCCAGCAGTAGGATTGCGATGCTAAACGATAATGAGCAGTACTTC.

This clonotype has just a few counts. V and J are TRBV9 and TRBJ2-3; no definite D call. Germline values: CDR1 SGDLS, CDR2 YYNGEE. The CDR3 is 15 residues long. V was cut by 0 bases and J by 1 base, with 9 bases left in between. The CDR3 here is CASSVEGAGTDTQYF. The CDR3 bases are TGTGCCAGCAGCGTAGAGGGCGCGGGCACAGATACGCAGTATTTT. Based on the CDR3 plus reference TRBV9 and TRBJ2-3, the full variable domain is DSGVTQTPKHLITATGQRVTLRCSPRSGDLSVYWYQQSLDQGLQFLIQYYNGEERAKGNILERFSAQQFPDLHSELNLSSLELGDSALYFCASSVEGAGTDTQYFGPGTRLTVL.

The chain combines TRBV6-2 or TRBV6-3 with TRBJ2-2, with D tentatively TRBD2 (6 bases). The CDR3 totals 15 residues. Trimming removed 2 bases at V and 6 bases at J, with 13 bases between. Germline-derived CDR1 and CDR2 are MNHEY and SVGEGT. The CDR3 loop is CASSYTGGVAGELFF. The DNA for the CDR3 is TGTGCCAGCAGTTACACCGGCGGGGTTGCCGGGGAGCTGTTTTTT.

Only a few counts were recorded for this clonotype. This chain uses TRBV5-1 with TRBJ2-1; 11 bases agree with TRBD2. CDR1 is SGHRS and CDR2 is YFSETQ in the germline V gene. The CDR3 length is 18 residues. The trim removed 4 bases at V and 2 bases at J, leaving 11 bases unmatched. CDR3 DNA sequence: TGCGCCAGCAGCCTCGGTCTAGCGGGGGGCAATACCTACAATGAGCAGTTCTTC. Translating it yields CASSLGLAGGNTYNEQFF.

The V gene is TRBV29-1, the J gene TRBJ2-5; D possibly corresponds to TRBD2 (5 bases). The germline V gene encodes CDR1 SQVTM and CDR2 ANQGSEA. Trimming took 0 bases from V and 7 from J, leaving 18 bases between them. The CDR3 covers 15 residues. The CDR3 region is CSVEEAGPVPRTQYF. The CDR3 DNA sequence: TGCAGCGTTGAAGAGGCGGGCCCAGTGCCTCGGACCCAGTACTTC. Full variable domain (rest looked up from reference TRBV29-1 and TRBJ2-5): SAVISQKPSRDICQRGTSLTIQCQVDSQVTMMFWYRQQPGQSLTLIATANQGSEATYESGFVIDKFPISRPNLTFSTLTVSNMSPEDSSIYLCSVEEAGPVPRTQYFGPGTRLLVL.

In its sample, this clonotype was seen once. The V gene is TRBV3-1, the J gene TRBJ2-3; D call uncertain. The CDR3 extends over 15 amino acids. V was shortened by 3 bases and J by 6 bases, with 16 bases between the two germline ends. Germline lookup yields CDR1 LGHDT and CDR2 YNNKEL (reference sequence). Here the CDR3 DNA reads TGTGCCAGCAGCCACTTCACGGCCCTAGGGGATACGCAGTATTTT. Encoded protein: CASSHFTALGDTQYF.

The V and J genes are TRBV28 and TRBJ2-1, with 13 bases lining up with TRBD2. Germline V gene sequence: CDR1 MDHEN, CDR2 SYDVKM. The CDR3 is 14 amino acids. V lost 6 bases to trimming and J lost 5 bases; unmatched junction nucleotides: 1. The CDR3, as DNA: TGTGCCAGCAGGGGACTAGCGGGGAACAATGAGCAGTTCTTC. Protein: CASRGLAGNNEQFF.

This clonotype was counted between two and nine times. This chain uses TRBV29-1 with TRBJ2-7; 9 nucleotides line up with TRBD2. This CDR3 has 18 residues. The trim removed 4 bases at V and 0 bases at J, leaving 16 bases unmatched. Germline CDR1 SQVTM, CDR2 ANQGSEA. The CDR3 loop reads CSVAGRSGGHQSSYEQYF. CDR3 coding DNA: TGCAGCGTTGCAGGTAGGAGCGGGGGGCATCAGAGCTCCTACGAGCAGTACTTC.

This clonotype was seen more than once but under ten times. This sequence joins TRBV3-1 and TRBJ2-3; TRBD2 agrees at 12 bases. Trimming cost V 4 bases and J 5 bases; bases outside gene matches: 10. The CDR3 loop spans 17 amino acids. CDR1 is LGHDT, CDR2 YNNKEL, per germline (reference sequence). CDR3 in DNA: TGTGCCAGCAGCCGATGGACTAGCGGGGCCGGGGTAGATACGCAGTATTTT. Protein sequence: CASSRWTSGAGVDTQYF.

J is TRBJ2-7 and V is TRBV10-3; weak D call: TRBD2 (6 bases). The CDR3 spans 12 residues. Deletions cut 10 bases from V and 5 bases from J, with 15 bases between. Per germline, CDR1 ENHRY and CDR2 SYGVKD. CDR3 sequence: CATTLGGNEQYF. CDR3 coding DNA: TGTGCCACTACATTGGGCGGGAACGAGCAGTACTTC.

A word on this clonotype: This is likely a read error, given that the CDR3 carries no conserved phenylalanine or tryptophan at its end. The DNA is left out, because the CDR3 cannot be placed on it with certainty; the CDR3 is given as TCRdb lists it. The chain couples TRBV7-9 to TRBJ2-5. A total of 15 residues make up the CDR3, ends included. Germline V gives CDR1 SEHNR, CDR2 FQNEAQ (reference sequence). CDR3 protein: CASSYETSRGYTFGS.

This clonotype was recorded at least ten times. The V gene is TRBV6-5, the J gene TRBJ2-1; no reliable D call. The germline CDR1 and CDR2 sequences are MNHEY and SVGAGI. The CDR3 covers 12 residues. Trimming took off 2 bases at V and 5 bases at J, with 4 bases between the two ends. In DNA, the CDR3 is TGTGCCAGCAGTTACAGTGACAATGAGCAGTTCTTC. Its translation is CASSYSDNEQFF.

The rearrangement joins TRBV29-1 to TRBJ2-3; the match to TRBD1 covers 7 bases. The CDR3 runs 15 residues. Germline CDR1 and CDR2: SQVTM and ANQGSEA. With 5 bases clipped from V and 5 bases from J, the junction kept 13 bases outside the gene matches. CDR3 protein: CSVLLTGASIDTQYF. The CDR3 coding sequence is TGCAGCGTTCTACTAACAGGGGCCTCCATAGATACGCAGTATTTT.

The chain employs TRBV27 and TRBJ2-7, with TRBD1 matching 7 bases. The CDR3 is made up of 16 amino acids. With V trimmed by 2 bases and J by 3 bases, 10 bases remained unmatched. Per germline, CDR1 MNHEY and CDR2 SMNVEV (reference sequence). CDR3 DNA: TGTGCCAGCAGTTTAAGGGCCGGGGACAGCCACTACGAGCAGTACTTC. Translating it yields CASSLRAGDSHYEQYF.

In its sample, this clonotype was seen a few times. V and J are TRBV4-2 and TRBJ2-5; no reliable D call. Trimming shortened V by 3 bases and J by 4 bases, and 9 bases separated the two germline ends. This CDR3 comprises 13 residues. Germline assignment: CDR1 LGHNA and CDR2 YNFKEQ. The CDR3 is CASSQEPRETQYF. CDR3 coding DNA: TGTGCCAGCAGCCAGGAACCTCGAGAGACCCAGTACTTC.

The CDR3 sequence: CSAPQGYTF. Written as DNA, the CDR3 is TGCAGTGCTCCGCAGGGCTACACCTTC. The J gene is TRBJ1-2, the V gene TRBV20-1, with D unclear. Trimming removed 5 bases from V and 8 bases from J, with 6 bases in between. This CDR3 is 9 amino acids long. Germline values: CDR1 DFQATT, CDR2 SNEGSKA (reference sequence).

This clonotype was seen only once. V is TRBV29-1 and J is TRBJ1-2, with TRBD1 matching 7 bases. The trim removed 7 bases at V and 6 bases at J, leaving 11 bases unmatched. This CDR3 has 13 residues. The germline CDR1 and CDR2 sequences are SQVTM and ANQGSEA. The CDR3 loop is CSGRGAGGDGYTF. CDR3 nucleotide sequence: TGCAGCGGCCGGGGGGCAGGGGGGGATGGCTACACCTTC.

V and J are TRBV28 and TRBJ1-5; TRBD1 matches 7 bases. Germline-derived CDR1 and CDR2 are MDHEN and SYDVKM. Trimming cost V 2 bases and J 0 bases; bases outside gene matches: 13. CDR3 size: 19 residues. CDR3 region: CASSLKKRGQGVSNQPQHF. The CDR3 region has the DNA TGTGCCAGCAGTTTAAAAAAGAGAGGCCAGGGGGTTAGCAATCAGCCCCAGCATTTT.

Notes on this clonotype: Given a much more abundant clone one base away, this may be a read error. This chain's CDR3 is CATGRDRSTNEKLFF. For the CDR3, the DNA is TGTGCCACCGGCAGAGATAGAAGTACTAATGAAAAACTGTTTTTT. The chain employs TRBV15 and TRBJ1-4; D unresolved. The CDR3 spans 15 residues. Looked up from germline, CDR1 is LNHNV and CDR2 is YYDKDF (reference sequence).

This chain uses TRBV29-1 with TRBJ2-5; D remains ambiguous. Trimming removed 5 bases from V and 1 base from J, with 11 bases in between. Per the germline V gene, CDR1 is SQVTM and CDR2 is ANQGSEA. This CDR3 comprises 13 residues. The DNA of the CDR3 is TGCAGCGTTTCTCAGGAGATCCAAGAGACCCAGTACTTC. The encoded protein is CSVSQEIQETQYF. The full variable domain, its missing parts supplied by reference TRBV29-1 and TRBJ2-5, is SAVISQKPSRDICQRGTSLTIQCQVDSQVTMMFWYRQQPGQSLTLIATANQGSEATYESGFVIDKFPISRPNLTFSTLTVSNMSPEDSSIYLCSVSQEIQETQYFGPGTRLLVL.

The CDR3 sequence: CASSWDRAGFNEQFF. The DNA of the CDR3 is TGCGCCAGCAGCTGGGACAGGGCCGGGTTCAATGAGCAGTTCTTC. The V gene is TRBV5-1, the J gene TRBJ2-1, with 9 positions matching TRBD1. Germline assignment: CDR1 SGHRS and CDR2 YFSETQ. The CDR3 runs to 15 residues. The junction had 7 bases not matched to a gene; V was cut back by 3 bases and J by 6 bases.